These T cell receptor beta chains were read from a single sample in a study of T-cell memory formation after mild COVID-19. TCRdb processed the 5' RACE reads anew with MiXCR; each CDR3 protein has one entry. The table has over 350,000 distinct CDR3 sequences, roughly 26% seen once; the top ten hold roughly 9.7%. The sequenced material came from PBMCs or a T cell subset sorted from them (not recorded which). The source is an adult woman who had mild COVID-19 (a few samples of this study predate the infection). Cell type and time point are not known. The CDR3 runs from the conserved cysteine through the conserved F or W. A D gene is named only where the DNA matches it firmly. Some rows mark clone size as missing; the rest say once, few, many or name a class of expanded clone.

D: TRBD1
J: TRBJ2-2
V: TRBV4-2
size: -
CDR3: CASSQGTGVLRELFF
DNA: TGTGCCAGCAGCCAAGGGACAGGGGTTTTGAGGGAGCTGTTTTTT

D: -
J: TRBJ1-5
V: TRBV7-6
size: -
CDR3: CASSPRQGMGQPQHF
DNA: TGTGCCAGCAGCCCCCGGCAGGGAATGGGTCAGCCCCAGCATTTT

D: -
J: TRBJ1-5
V: TRBV5-6
size: few
CDR3: CASSLGGPNQPQHF
DNA: TGTGCCAGCAGCTTGGGGGGCCCAAATCAGCCCCAGCATTTT

D: -
J: TRBJ1-1
V: TRBV7-9
size: -
CDR3: CASSLRATGTEAFF
DNA: TGTGCCAGCAGCTTAAGGGCTACCGGGACAGAAGCTTTCTTT

D: TRBD1
J: TRBJ2-7
V: TRBV25-1
size: few
CDR3: CASSDVGQGGKQYF
DNA: TGTGCCAGCAGTGACGTCGGACAGGGAGGCAAGCAGTACTTC

D: TRBD1
J: TRBJ1-5
V: TRBV20-1
size: -
CDR3: CSARDRTGSQPQHF
DNA: TGCAGTGCTAGAGACCGGACAGGAAGCCAGCCCCAGCATTTT

D: -
J: TRBJ1-2
V: TRBV14
size: many
CDR3: CASSPWGGGYTF
DNA: TGTGCCAGCAGCCCCTGGGGTGGCGGCTACACCTTC

D: -
J: TRBJ1-2
V: TRBV2
size: -
CDR3: CASSGGDSYYGYTF
DNA: TGTGCCAGCAGTGGAGGAGACAGCTACTATGGCTACACCTTC

D: -
J: TRBJ2-3
V: TRBV7-9
size: many
CDR3: CASSLVTGTDTQYF
DNA: TGTGCCAGCAGCTTAGTCACCGGGACAGATACGCAGTATTTT

D: -
J: TRBJ2-3
V: TRBV24-1
size: -
CDR3: CATMHVGLDTQYF
DNA: TGTGCCACCATGCACGTGGGGCTTGATACGCAGTATTTT

D: -
J: TRBJ2-7
V: TRBV20-1
size: -
CDR3: CSARDRDLPYRQYF
DNA: TGCAGTGCTAGAGATCGGGACCTTCCATACAGGCAGTACTTC

D: -
J: TRBJ2-1
V: TRBV7-7
size: -
CDR3: CASSARPEHRGNEQFF
DNA: TGTGCTAGCAGCGCCCGTCCGGAACACCGTGGGAATGAGCAGTTCTTC

D: -
J: TRBJ1-1
V: TRBV6-5
size: -
CDR3: CASSYSRVGDTEAFF
DNA: TGTGCCAGCAGTTACTCGAGAGTAGGGGACACTGAAGCTTTCTTT

D: TRBD1
J: TRBJ1-2
V: TRBV6-5
size: few
CDR3: CASSWGQGGYGYTF
DNA: TGTGCCAGCAGTTGGGGACAGGGAGGGTATGGCTACACCTTC

D: -
J: TRBJ2-2
V: TRBV7-9
size: -
CDR3: CASSSPSRSPNTGELFF
DNA: TGTGCCAGCAGCAGCCCCTCGAGGTCCCCGAACACCGGGGAGCTGTTTTTT

D: TRBD2
J: TRBJ2-1
V: TRBV24-1
size: few
CDR3: CATSDSFPSGGAGYNEQFF
DNA: TGTGCCACCAGTGATTCTTTCCCTAGCGGGGGGGCCGGCTACAATGAGCAGTTCTTC

D: -
J: TRBJ2-7
V: TRBV2
size: few
CDR3: CAMKGLGGDEQYF
DNA: TGTGCCATGAAAGGGCTCGGGGGTGACGAGCAGTACTTC

D: -
J: TRBJ2-7
V: TRBV3-1
size: -
CDR3: CASSQKPGPTVEQYF
DNA: TGTGCCAGCAGCCAGAAACCGGGACCCACAGTCGAGCAGTACTTC

D: -
J: TRBJ2-1
V: TRBV27
size: many
CDR3: CASSPLLRGHEQFF
DNA: TGTGCCAGCAGTCCACTGCTCAGGGGCCATGAGCAGTTCTTC

D: -
J: TRBJ2-5
V: TRBV7-9
size: -
CDR3: CASSFPWQETQYF
DNA: TGTGCCAGCAGCTTTCCCTGGCAAGAGACCCAGTACTTC

D: -
J: TRBJ2-1
V: TRBV7-9
size: -
CDR3: CASSLAGVEQFF
DNA: TGTGCCAGCAGCTTAGCGGGAGTTGAGCAGTTCTTC

D: -
J: TRBJ2-3
V: TRBV7-9
size: few
CDR3: CASSTRDSSTDTQYF
DNA: TGTGCCAGCAGCACCAGGGACTCTAGCACAGATACGCAGTATTTT

D: TRBD2
J: TRBJ2-7
V: TRBV4-3
size: few
CDR3: CASSQDLREAYEQYF
DNA: TGCGCCAGCAGCCAAGATTTGCGGGAGGCCTACGAGCAGTACTTC

D: -
J: TRBJ2-3
V: TRBV5-1
size: -
CDR3: CATWSGPIRYF
DNA: TGCGCCACCTGGTCGGGTCCCATTAGGTATTTT

D: -
J: TRBJ1-2
V: TRBV6-2/TRBV6-3
size: -
CDR3: CASSEIVDPPPLSGYTF
DNA: TGTGCCAGCAGTGAAATCGTGGACCCTCCGCCCCTATCCGGCTACACCTTC

D: -
J: TRBJ1-3
V: TRBV6-1
size: few
CDR3: CASRVSSGNTIYF
DNA: TGTGCCAGCAGAGTTAGCTCTGGAAACACCATATATTTT

D: -
J: TRBJ1-2
V: TRBV18
size: -
CDR3: CASSPPTASNYGYTF
DNA: TGTGCCAGCTCACCACCTACAGCCAGCAACTATGGCTACACCTTC

D: -
J: TRBJ1-2
V: TRBV6-5
size: -
CDR3: CASSYSSVLNGYTF
DNA: TGTGCCAGCAGTTACTCGTCAGTTCTGAATGGCTACACCTTC

D: TRBD2
J: TRBJ2-1
V: TRBV12-3/TRBV12-4
size: -
CDR3: CASRITSGVTNEQFF
DNA: TGTGCCAGCAGGATTACTAGCGGGGTTACCAATGAGCAGTTCTTC

D: TRBD1
J: TRBJ2-3
V: TRBV12-3/TRBV12-4
size: many
CDR3: CASSGDRGFTDTQYF
DNA: TGTGCCAGCAGTGGGGACAGGGGCTTCACAGATACGCAGTATTTT

D: -
J: TRBJ2-3
V: TRBV7-2
size: -
CDR3: CASSQGLAGANTDTQYF
DNA: TGTGCCAGCAGCCAGGGGCTTGCGGGTGCTAACACAGATACGCAGTATTTT

D: TRBD2
J: TRBJ2-5
V: TRBV10-3
size: many
CDR3: CAISLAGGSQETQYF
DNA: TGTGCCATCAGTTTAGCGGGAGGGTCACAAGAGACCCAGTACTTC

D: -
J: TRBJ1-1
V: TRBV28
size: few
CDR3: CASSFVSGVNTEAFF
DNA: TGTGCCAGCAGTTTCGTATCCGGGGTGAACACTGAAGCTTTCTTT

D: -
J: TRBJ2-7
V: TRBV5-1
size: few
CDR3: CASSLSSGSVIYEQYF
DNA: TGCGCCAGCAGCTTATCGTCTGGGAGCGTCATCTACGAGCAGTACTTC

D: -
J: TRBJ1-5
V: TRBV5-5
size: -
CDR3: CASSFGDPRQPQHF
DNA: TGTGCCAGCAGCTTCGGGGACCCGCGACAGCCCCAGCATTTT

D: TRBD2
J: TRBJ2-3
V: TRBV20-1
size: few
CDR3: CSASPSGSADTQYF
DNA: TGCAGTGCTAGCCCTAGCGGGAGTGCAGATACGCAGTATTTT

D: -
J: TRBJ1-1
V: TRBV9
size: -
CDR3: CASSVAHHTEAFF
DNA: TGTGCCAGCAGCGTAGCGCATCACACTGAAGCTTTCTTT

D: -
J: TRBJ1-1
V: TRBV25-1
size: -
CDR3: CASSEVGPSNTEAFF
DNA: TGTGCCAGCAGTGAAGTGGGCCCTTCGAACACTGAAGCTTTCTTT

D: -
J: TRBJ1-1
V: TRBV12-3/TRBV12-4
size: -
CDR3: CASSLREGSTEAFF
DNA: TGTGCCAGCAGTTTAAGGGAGGGTAGCACTGAAGCTTTCTTT

D: -
J: TRBJ2-7
V: TRBV29-1
size: -
CDR3: CSVEFGREYEQYF
DNA: TGCAGCGTTGAATTCGGCAGAGAATACGAGCAGTACTTC

D: TRBD1
J: TRBJ2-1
V: TRBV7-2
size: few
CDR3: CASSSPGQGAGNEQFF
DNA: TGTGCCAGCAGCTCCCCGGGACAGGGGGCTGGAAATGAGCAGTTCTTC

D: TRBD1
J: TRBJ2-1
V: TRBV7-3
size: -
CDR3: CASSLGQGVYEQFF
DNA: TGTGCCAGCAGCTTAGGACAGGGAGTATATGAGCAGTTCTTC

D: -
J: TRBJ2-1
V: TRBV9
size: -
CDR3: CASSVGGTYNEQFF
DNA: TGTGCCAGCAGCGTAGGCGGGACTTACAATGAGCAGTTCTTC

D: -
J: TRBJ1-5
V: TRBV20-1
size: few
CDR3: CSARDFQGNQPQHF
DNA: TGCAGTGCTAGAGATTTCCAGGGGAATCAGCCCCAGCATTTT

D: -
J: TRBJ2-2
V: TRBV2
size: -
CDR3: CASSEGSIGELFF
DNA: TGTGCCAGCAGTGAAGGTAGCATCGGGGAGCTGTTTTTT

D: -
J: TRBJ1-1
V: TRBV5-4
size: -
CDR3: CASSSVTVRNTEAFF
DNA: TGTGCCAGCAGCTCAGTGACGGTTCGGAACACTGAAGCTTTCTTT

D: TRBD1
J: TRBJ1-5
V: TRBV6-1
size: -
CDR3: CASSEAPGTGENQPQHF
DNA: TGTGCCAGCAGTGAGGCGCCCGGGACAGGGGAAAATCAGCCCCAGCATTTT

D: TRBD2
J: TRBJ2-1
V: TRBV29-1
size: -
CDR3: CSVGASGSNEQFF
DNA: TGCAGCGTTGGGGCTAGCGGGAGTAATGAGCAGTTCTTC

D: TRBD1
J: TRBJ1-5
V: TRBV3-1
size: -
CDR3: CASSQGTGRNQPQHF
DNA: TGTGCCAGCAGCCAGGGGACAGGGCGCAATCAGCCCCAGCATTTT

D: -
J: TRBJ2-5
V: TRBV29-1
size: few
CDR3: CSVEPGPQETQYF
DNA: TGCAGCGTTGAACCCGGACCCCAAGAGACCCAGTACTTC

D: TRBD1
J: TRBJ2-2
V: TRBV5-1
size: -
CDR3: CASSPNLGQPNTGELFF
DNA: TGCGCCAGCAGCCCGAACCTGGGACAGCCGAACACCGGGGAGCTGTTTTTT

D: -
J: TRBJ2-7
V: TRBV24-1
size: -
CDR3: CATLGRAYEQYF
DNA: TGTGCCACCCTGGGCAGGGCCTACGAGCAGTACTTC